This T cell receptor beta chain was documented in a study of blood T cell repertoires in COVID-19. Study-wide context: Samples taken during acute and convalescent COVID-19 were collected in the United States, Italy and Spain. T cells, B-cell-depleted T cells, or PBMCs provided the cDNA or gDNA that served as material.

Libraries were prepared by immunoSEQ multiplex PCR; TCRdb keeps only in-frame clonotypes and omits some of them. The sample lists some 250,000 clones; 88% were seen once. This CDR3 has 16 amino acids. The V end was cut by 0 bases, the J end by 3 bases, with 14 bases between. CDR1 LNHNV and CDR2 YYDKDF come from the germline V gene (reference sequence). The chain links TRBV15 to TRBJ1-1, with D perhaps TRBD1 (6 bases). The specimen was peripheral blood. The clonotype originates from a woman aged 25 to 39 with acute or convalescent COVID-19. CDR3 amino acids: CATSRDKGTLYTEAFF. The CDR3 region has the DNA TGTGCCACCAGCAGAGATAAGGGGACACTTTACACTGAAGCTTTCTTT.